This passage covers 30 T cell receptor beta chains from one sample sequenced in a study of neurological immune-mediated disorders. TCRdb reprocessed the 5' RACE reads via MiXCR and lists one record per CDR3 protein. This sample has about 76,000 distinct CDR3 sequences; 17% occur once, and the top ten carry 15% to 19%. Sequencing used PBMCs. All receptors come from a woman aged 40-49 years in good health.

This clonotype was counted many times. This rearrangement joins TRBV3-1 to TRBJ1-1; 7 bases fit TRBD1. The CDR3 is 16 residues long. V shed 6 bases and J 3 bases; nucleotides not matched to a gene: 13. CDR1 LGHDT and CDR2 YNNKEL come from the germline V gene (reference sequence). For the CDR3, the DNA is TGTGCCAGCAGTCGGGACAGAGGGGGTCTGGACACTGAAGCTTTCTTT. Protein product: CASSRDRGGLDTEAFF.

The chain is built from TRBV20-1 and TRBJ2-5; TRBD2 matches at 8 bases. Germline values: CDR1 DFQATT, CDR2 SNEGSKA (reference sequence). The junction had 8 bases not matched to a gene; V was cut back by 0 bases and J by 5 bases. The CDR3 loop spans 15 amino acids. CDR3: CSAREMSGSRETQYF. As DNA, the CDR3 is TGCAGTGCTAGAGAAATGAGCGGGAGTCGGGAGACCCAGTACTTC.

Note on this clonotype: The CDR3 does not end in the conserved phenylalanine or tryptophan, so this is likely a read error. The V call is TRBV5-1, the J call TRBJ2-7, with a tentative D call TRBD1 (6 bases). CDR1 is SGHRS, CDR2 YFSETQ, per germline. V was cut by 6 bases and J by 3 bases, with 19 bases left in between. The CDR3 has 15 residues. CDR3 DNA: TGCGCCAGCATCTTAGCCGGGACACCAGACTACGAGCAGTACATC. Amino acids: CASILAGTPDYEQYI.

This clonotype appeared many times. V gene TRBV4-3 combines with J gene TRBJ2-2, with 8 bases fitting TRBD1. Losses at the gene ends were 3 bases for V and 2 bases for J; bases not matched to a gene: 5. Germline assignment: CDR1 LGHNA and CDR2 YSLEER. The length of the CDR3 is 16 residues. CDR3 region: CASSQEGQGNTGELFF. CDR3 DNA: TGCGCCAGCAGCCAGGAAGGACAGGGCAACACCGGGGAGCTGTTTTTT.

This clonotype has a count of ten or more. The rearrangement links TRBV27 to TRBJ2-5; D may be TRBD1 or TRBD2 (6 bases each). The CDR3 covers 15 residues. Germline V gives CDR1 MNHEY, CDR2 SMNVEV (reference sequence). The V end lost 4 bases, the J end lost 1 base, and 13 bases lay between the germline ends. The CDR3 DNA reads TGTGCCAGCAGTTCCCCGGGGGCGTTCCAAGAGACCCAGTACTTC. Protein product: CASSSPGAFQETQYF.

This clonotype was seen at least ten times. The chain carries TRBV27 and TRBJ2-5; no definite D call. Germline assignment: CDR1 MNHEY and CDR2 SMNVEV (reference sequence). Trimming left V 5 bases short and J 5 bases short, with 15 bases between. This CDR3 spans 14 amino acids. CDR3 protein: CASSANQNKETQYF. Written as DNA, the CDR3 is TGTGCCAGCAGTGCCAACCAGAATAAGGAGACCCAGTACTTC.

In this sample, this clonotype turned up a few times. The J gene is TRBJ1-4, the V gene TRBV11-2, with 7 nucleotides matching TRBD1. Germline trimming cut 3 bases from V and 5 bases from J; bases unmatched to any gene: 6. CDR1 is SGHAT and CDR2 is FQNNGV in the germline V gene. The CDR3 runs 15 residues. CDR3 nucleotides: TGTGCCAGCAGCTTTATAACAGGGGCGAATGAAAAACTGTTTTTT. Its translation is CASSFITGANEKLFF. The full variable domain, with the rest looked up from reference TRBV11-2 and TRBJ1-4, is EAGVAQSPRYKIIEKRQSVAFWCNPISGHATLYWYQQILGQGPKLLIQFQNNGVVDDSQLPKDRFSAERLKGVDSTLKIQPAKLEDSAVYLCASSFITGANEKLFFGSGTQLSVL.

This clonotype was found many times. The chain links TRBV7-6 to TRBJ2-5, with 9 bases identical to TRBD2. The CDR3 has 16 residues. CDR1 is SGHVS, CDR2 FNYEAQ, per germline. The V segment lost 1 base and the J segment 5 bases; nucleotides outside the gene matches: 8. The CDR3 region is CASSLGPGLAGETQYF. CDR3 bases: TGTGCCAGCAGCTTAGGACCGGGGCTAGCGGGGGAGACCCAGTACTTC. The full variable domain, its missing parts supplied by reference TRBV7-6 and TRBJ2-5, is GAGVSQSPRYKVTKRGQDVALRCDPISGHVSLYWYRQALGQGPEFLTYFNYEAQQDKSGLPNDRFSAERPEGSISTLTIQRTEQRDSAMYRCASSLGPGLAGETQYFGPGTRLLVL.

The chain uses TRBV12-3 or TRBV12-4 and TRBJ2-6, with D possibly matching TRBD2 (5 bases). The CDR3 loop spans 15 amino acids. V was trimmed by 2 bases and J by 4 bases, leaving 9 bases between them. CDR3 DNA sequence: TGTGCCAGCAGTTTAACCCGCGGGGGGGCCAACGTCCTGACTTTC. It translates to CASSLTRGGANVLTF.

This clonotype has ten or more counts. The chain has TRBV5-5 and TRBJ2-1, with 7 positions matching TRBD1. The V and J ends lost 4 bases and 1 base, in that order; junction bases with no gene match: 8. The germline V gene encodes CDR1 SGHKS and CDR2 YYEKEE (reference sequence). This CDR3 has 16 residues. The CDR3 here is CASSERGLRSYNEQFF. The CDR3 DNA reads as TGTGCCAGCAGCGAGAGGGGGCTCAGGTCCTACAATGAGCAGTTCTTC. Full variable domain (outside the CDR3, taken from reference TRBV5-5 and TRBJ2-1): DAGVTQSPTHLIKTRGQQVTLRCSPISGHKSVSWYQQVLGQGPQFIFQYYEKEERGRGNFPDRFSARQFPNYSSELNVNALLLGDSALYLCASSERGLRSYNEQFFGPGTRLTVL.

This clonotype was detected ten times or more. The rearrangement uses TRBV20-1 and TRBJ2-7; D unclear. V lost 6 bases to trimming and J lost 0 bases, with 9 bases between them. Germline CDR1 DFQATT, CDR2 SNEGSKA (reference sequence). This CDR3 region has 12 residues. The CDR3 DNA is TGCAGTGCAGGGTGGGCCTCCTACGAGCAGTACGTC. Protein: CSAGWASYEQYV.

This clonotype was seen a handful of times. The chain couples TRBV6-6 to TRBJ1-1; D not certain. The V end lost 5 bases, the J end lost 0 bases, and 10 bases lay between the germline ends. Germline CDR1 reads MNHNY; CDR2 reads SVGAGI (reference sequence). This CDR3 is built from 14 residues. The CDR3 spells CASSKGGMNTEAFF. The CDR3 region has the DNA TGTGCCAGCAGTAAGGGAGGGATGAACACTGAAGCTTTCTTT.

This clonotype was detected ten times or more. The gene calls are TRBV30 and TRBJ2-3; D unclear. This CDR3 contains 15 residues. The germline gives CDR1 GTSNPN, CDR2 SVGIG (reference sequence). The V end lost 4 bases, the J end lost 3 bases, and 17 bases lay between the germline ends. The CDR3 region is CAWIRTTTLTDTQYF. The CDR3 region has the DNA TGTGCCTGGATAAGGACCACCACTCTAACAGATACGCAGTATTTT.

For this clonotype: This may stem from a read error, because a much larger clone lies one nucleotide away. The chain carries TRBV7-2 and TRBJ2-3, with D perhaps matching TRBD2 (5 bases). Trimming cost V 9 bases and J 3 bases, with 13 bases left between them. Germline V lookup: CDR1 SGHTA, CDR2 FQGNSA. The CDR3 runs to 13 residues. CDR3 sequence (DNA): TGTGCCAGACCCGACGGGGAGACAGATACGCAGTATTTT. Protein sequence: CARPDGETDTQYF.

This clonotype was counted many times. The J gene is TRBJ2-3, the V gene TRBV20-1, with 13 bases that match TRBD2. J lost 2 bases, V lost 3 bases, and 17 bases had no gene match. Germline values: CDR1 DFQATT, CDR2 SNEGSKA (reference sequence). The CDR3 is made up of 20 amino acids. The CDR3 protein is CSARGISGLAGALLTDTQYF. In DNA, the CDR3 is TGCAGTGCTAGGGGTATATCTGGACTAGCGGGGGCCCTCCTCACAGATACGCAGTATTTT.

This clonotype was seen repeatedly, ten times or more. The chain recombines TRBV6-2 or TRBV6-3 with TRBJ1-1; no clear D. The CDR3 consists of 12 residues. Germline V gives CDR1 MNHEY, CDR2 SVGEGT. V lost 0 bases, J lost 10 bases, and 9 bases lay in between. The DNA of the CDR3 is TGTGCCAGCAGTTACTCGGGCAGTGTAGCTTTCTTT. This codes for CASSYSGSVAFF.

This sequence joins TRBV4-3 and TRBJ2-5; the D call may be TRBD1 or TRBD2 (5 bases each). Germline V gene lookup returns CDR1 LGHNA and CDR2 YSLEER. Between the trimmed V and J ends, which lost 1 base and 0 bases, there was a span of 9 bases. The CDR3 has 15 amino acids. In DNA form, the CDR3 reads TGCGCCAGCAGCCAAGGGGGCGGGTACCAAGAGACCCAGTACTTC. This gives the protein CASSQGGGYQETQYF.

There are a few counts of this clonotype. A much larger clone lies a single base off, so this may be a read error. This chain connects TRBV5-1 to TRBJ1-5; no definite D call. The CDR3 covers 12 residues. Per the germline V gene, CDR1 is SGHRS and CDR2 is YFSETQ. The V gene lost 4 bases and the J gene lost 10 bases, with 12 bases spanning the gap. CDR3 region: CASSDLECPQHF. For the CDR3, the DNA is TGCGCCAGCAGCGATCTTGAATGCCCCCAGCATTTT.

This clonotype was seen at least ten times. The chain couples TRBV20-1 to TRBJ2-3, with TRBD2 matching over 13 bases. The germline gives CDR1 DFQATT, CDR2 SNEGSKA (reference sequence). The CDR3 contains 20 residues. V was clipped by 5 bases and J by 1 base; unmatched bases: 18. CDR3 nucleotides: TGCAGTGCTCGACCGACCTGGACTAGCGGGGGAAAGACACGCACAGATACGCAGTATTTT. This translates into CSARPTWTSGGKTRTDTQYF.

This clonotype came up many times. The chain is built from TRBV20-1 and TRBJ2-5; 11 bases line up with TRBD2. From germline, CDR1 is DFQATT and CDR2 SNEGSKA (reference sequence). CDR3 length equals 15 residues. Trimming took 5 bases from V and 2 from J; bases not matched to a gene: 7. The CDR3 loop reads CSAGPGLADQETQYF. For the CDR3, the DNA is TGCAGTGCTGGACCGGGACTAGCGGATCAAGAGACCCAGTACTTC.

In this sample, this clonotype turned up many times. The J gene is TRBJ1-1, the V gene TRBV6-2 or TRBV6-3, with D maybe TRBD1 (6 bases). CDR1 and CDR2 from the germline V gene are MNHEY and SVGEGT. Trimming removed 4 bases at V and 3 bases at J, with 9 bases between. This CDR3 has 13 amino acids. In DNA form, the CDR3 reads TGTGCCAGCAGTTGGGACACGGACACTGAAGCTTTCTTT. This encodes CASSWDTDTEAFF.

This clonotype was counted ten times or more. The chain carries TRBV12-3 or TRBV12-4 and TRBJ2-3; 11 bases align to TRBD1. The CDR3 is made up of 17 amino acids. Trimming cost V 3 bases and J 6 bases; bases outside gene matches: 11. CDR3 coding DNA: TGTGCCAGCAGTTTGGTACCCGGGACAGGGGGGCTCGATACGCAGTATTTT. Translation gives CASSLVPGTGGLDTQYF.

This clonotype was recorded at least ten times. V is TRBV29-1 and J is TRBJ1-2; TRBD1 aligns across 7 bases. This CDR3 is 12 amino acids long. Germline V lookup: CDR1 SQVTM, CDR2 ANQGSEA. J gave up 3 bases and V 4 bases, and 2 bases lay outside the gene matches. CDR3 loop: CSVGQGDYGYTF. The CDR3 region has the DNA TGCAGCGTTGGTCAGGGGGACTATGGCTACACCTTC.

This clonotype was recorded many times. The J gene is TRBJ2-3, the V gene TRBV2; a possible D gene is TRBD2 (5 bases). V was pared by 7 bases and J by 1 base, with 15 bases between. Germline-derived CDR1 and CDR2 are SNHLY and FYNNEI. The CDR3 extends over 15 amino acids. The CDR3 region is CASKGLWEGTDTQYF. CDR3 nucleotide sequence: TGTGCCAGCAAAGGACTGTGGGAAGGCACAGATACGCAGTATTTT.

This clonotype came up many times. The rearrangement uses TRBV20-1 and TRBJ1-1; 9 bases are a match to TRBD1. This CDR3 is built from 13 residues. Losses at the gene ends were 3 bases for V and 3 bases for J; bases not matched to a gene: 2. In germline, CDR1 is DFQATT, CDR2 SNEGSKA (reference sequence). DNA of the CDR3: TGCAGTGCTAGGACAGGGGGTGACACTGAAGCTTTCTTT. Translation gives CSARTGGDTEAFF.

This clonotype was recorded at least ten times. The CDR3 region has the DNA TGCGCCAGCAGCTTTGACAGCGGGTTCCGGGATACGCAGTATTTT. Translating gives CASSFDSGFRDTQYF. The chain is built from TRBV5-1 and TRBJ2-3; tentatively, D is TRBD2 (6 bases). Deletions cut 2 bases from V and 6 bases from J, with 16 bases between. The length of the CDR3 is 15 residues. From germline, CDR1 is SGHRS and CDR2 YFSETQ. Full variable domain (missing parts from reference TRBV5-1 and TRBJ2-3): KAGVTQTPRYLIKTRGQQVTLSCSPISGHRSVSWYQQTPGQGLQFLFEYFSETQRNKGNFPGRFSGRQFSNSRSEMNVSTLELGDSALYLCASSFDSGFRDTQYFGPGTRLTVL.

This clonotype was seen ten or more times. This chain uses TRBV7-3 with TRBJ2-1; 8 nucleotides agree with TRBD1. The germline CDR1 and CDR2 sequences are SGHTA and FQGTGA. Trimming at V came to 1 base and at J to 4 bases, leaving 6 bases not matched to a gene. The CDR3 has 16 amino acids. The CDR3 bases are TGTGCCAGCAGCTTAATTGCAGGGGGCACTTACAATGAGCAGTTCTTC. Translated: CASSLIAGGTYNEQFF.

This clonotype was picked up many times. This sequence joins TRBV12-3 or TRBV12-4 and TRBJ2-1; D unresolved. This CDR3 has 14 residues. V gave up 5 bases and J gave up 0 bases, with 8 bases separating them. The CDR3 bases are TGTGCCAGCAGTGGGTGGAGCTCCTACAATGAGCAGTTCTTC. Amino acids: CASSGWSSYNEQFF.

V gene TRBV28 combines with J gene TRBJ1-2; D possibly corresponds to TRBD1 (5 bases). The length of the CDR3 is 13 residues. CDR1 and CDR2 from the germline V gene are MDHEN and SYDVKM. V gave up 2 bases and J gave up 6 bases, with 10 bases separating them. In DNA form, the CDR3 reads TGTGCCAGCAGTTTAGAACAGGTTCATGGCTACACCTTC. Translating gives CASSLEQVHGYTF.

This clonotype occurred many times. The chain carries TRBV7-2 and TRBJ1-1; D ambiguous. In germline, CDR1 is SGHTA, CDR2 FQGNSA. The V and J ends lost 2 bases and 1 base respectively, with 11 bases between them. The CDR3 covers 15 residues. CDR3 sequence: CASSLKRTGNTEAFF. CDR3 sequence (DNA): TGTGCCAGCAGCTTAAAGCGGACGGGGAACACTGAAGCTTTCTTT.